A single sample is the source of the 17 T cell receptor beta chains below, sequenced in a study of control samples from healthy donors and cancer patients. The data were produced by immunoSEQ multiplex PCR, yet TCRdb's version contains in-frame clones alone and is incomplete. The data hold about 190,000 clones, with about 89% observed a single time. The sample consisted of blood. These receptors came from a man under 40 in good health.

V is TRBV11-2 and J is TRBJ1-1; D is unclear. The V end lost 5 bases, the J end lost 1 base, and 14 bases lay between the germline ends. The CDR3 totals 15 residues. Germline CDR1 SGHAT, CDR2 FQNNGV. The CDR3, as DNA: TGTGCCAGCAGCCTAAACGGATGGGGGAACACTGAAGCTTTCTTT. Encoded protein: CASSLNGWGNTEAFF.

This chain connects TRBV7-9 to TRBJ1-1, with 8 bases identical to TRBD1. The CDR3 spans 14 residues. V dropped 8 bases and J dropped 2; count of bases not matched to a gene: 7. Germline V gene data show CDR1 as SEHNR and CDR2 as FQNEAQ (reference sequence). In nucleotides, the CDR3 is TGTGCCAGCCCACCAGGGGGCTTTAACACTGAAGCTTTCTTT. Translation gives CASPPGGFNTEAFF.

This clone was detected a few times. J is TRBJ1-1 and V is TRBV27; 8 positions match TRBD1. Trimming cost V 7 bases and J 5 bases; bases outside gene matches: 9. The CDR3 extends over 14 amino acids. Germline CDR1 is MNHEY and CDR2 is SMNVEV (reference sequence). The CDR3 bases are TGTGCCAGCAACGATCAGGGGGCAGGGACTGAAGCTTTCTTT. It translates to CASNDQGAGTEAFF.

The V gene is TRBV7-9, the J gene TRBJ1-1; 7 bases are shared with TRBD1. This CDR3 is built from 14 residues. The V gene end was trimmed by 5 bases and the J gene end by 4 bases; junction bases not matched to a gene: 7. CDR1 is SEHNR and CDR2 is FQNEAQ in the germline V gene (reference sequence). CDR3 bases: TGTGCCAGCAGCCTAAGACAGGGCGTCACTGAAGCTTTCTTT. It specifies CASSLRQGVTEAFF. The full variable domain, rest sourced from reference TRBV7-9 and TRBJ1-1, is DTGVSQNPRHKITKRGQNVTFRCDPISEHNRLYWYRQTLGQGPEFLTYFQNEAQLEKSRLLSDRFSAERPKGSFSTLEIQRTEQGDSAMYLCASSLRQGVTEAFFGQGTRLTVV.

This clone has a single count. This sequence joins TRBV19 and TRBJ2-1; possible D gene TRBD1, 5 bases. CDR1 and CDR2 (germline): LNHDA, SQIVND (reference sequence). Trimming pared 6 bases from V and 8 bases from J, leaving 11 bases between. The CDR3 totals 12 residues. In nucleotides, the CDR3 is TGTGCCAGTAGCCCCCAGGGTTATGAGCAGTTCTTC. As protein: CASSPQGYEQFF.

The V and J genes are TRBV7-2 and TRBJ1-5, with D hard to call. The CDR3 consists of 14 residues. The V end lost 3 bases, the J end lost 3 bases, and 9 bases lay between the germline ends. Germline-derived CDR1 and CDR2 are SGHTA and FQGNSA. The CDR3 protein is CASSLSRFNQPQHF. CDR3 sequence (DNA): TGTGCCAGCAGCTTGTCCCGCTTCAATCAGCCCCAGCATTTT.

This chain links TRBV7-9 with TRBJ2-1; 9 bases match TRBD2. The CDR3 contains 16 residues. Germline V CDR1 and CDR2: SEHNR, FQNEAQ (reference sequence). Trimming at V came to 7 bases and at J to 7 bases, leaving 14 bases not matched to a gene. The CDR3 reads CASTVLAGAVGNEQFF. In nucleotides, the CDR3 is TGTGCCAGCACCGTATTAGCGGGGGCCGTTGGAAATGAGCAGTTCTTC. Supplemented by reference TRBV7-9 and TRBJ2-1, the full variable domain reads DTGVSQNPRHKITKRGQNVTFRCDPISEHNRLYWYRQTLGQGPEFLTYFQNEAQLEKSRLLSDRFSAERPKGSFSTLEIQRTEQGDSAMYLCASTVLAGAVGNEQFFGPGTRLTVL.

The V and J genes are TRBV30 and TRBJ1-3; D not certain. Germline values: CDR1 GTSNPN, CDR2 SVGIG (reference sequence). CDR3 length: 11 amino acids. Trimming stripped 1 base from V and 9 bases from J, with 7 bases between. The CDR3: CAWSDTSTIYF. The CDR3 DNA follows: TGTGCCTGGAGTGACACTAGCACCATATATTTT.

The rearrangement uses TRBV19 and TRBJ1-2; D not resolved. This CDR3 region has 16 residues. Germline V lookup: CDR1 LNHDA, CDR2 SQIVND (reference sequence). V lost 6 bases and J 2 bases, leaving 19 bases between the germline ends. CDR3 in DNA: TGTGCCAGTAGGGAAGCCGCCAGGCCGGAGAACTATGGCTACACCTTC. Its translation: CASREAARPENYGYTF.

The chain uses TRBV13 and TRBJ1-5; D is ambiguous. The V end was cut by 5 bases, the J end by 7 bases, with 18 bases between. The germline V gene encodes CDR1 PRHDT and CDR2 FYEKMQ (reference sequence). The CDR3 runs 15 residues. CDR3 protein: CASSLKDGAGQPQHF. The DNA of the CDR3 is TGTGCCAGCAGCCTAAAGGACGGAGCGGGGCAGCCCCAGCATTTT.

The chain recombines TRBV12-3 or TRBV12-4 with TRBJ1-1; possibly TRBD1 for D (5 bases). CDR3 length: 13 residues. The ends were cut back, 3 bases at V and 4 bases at J, with 9 bases in the middle. CDR3 sequence (DNA): TGTGCCAGCAGTTTGGGGCGTAGCACTGAAGCTTTCTTT. Translation: CASSLGRSTEAFF.

CDR3 coding DNA: TGCAGCGTTCAAGGGGGGAGAACTGAAGCTTTCTTT. Protein sequence: CSVQGGRTEAFF. The genes are TRBV29-1 and TRBJ1-1; weak D call: TRBD1 (6 bases). This CDR3 has 12 amino acids. The V end was cut by 5 bases, the J end by 5 bases, with 12 bases between. Per germline, CDR1 SQVTM and CDR2 ANQGSEA.

V gene TRBV25-1 combines with J gene TRBJ1-3; a possible D gene is TRBD1 (5 bases). V lost 6 bases to trimming and J lost 0 bases, with 12 bases between them. There are 15 residues in the CDR3. Germline loops: CDR1 MGHDK, CDR2 SYGVNS. The CDR3 sequence: CASSLGVISGNTIYF. The CDR3 coding sequence is TGTGCCAGCAGCTTGGGGGTCATCTCTGGAAACACCATATATTTT.

V gene TRBV6-2 or TRBV6-3 combines with J gene TRBJ1-4; D is uncertain. Between the trimmed V and J ends, which lost 6 bases and 1 base, there was a span of 18 bases. The germline V gene encodes CDR1 MNHEY and CDR2 SVGEGT. This CDR3 contains 17 residues. The CDR3 region is CASSQDRGRRTNEKLFF. CDR3 bases: TGTGCCAGCAGCCAGGACCGAGGCCGAAGAACTAATGAAAAACTGTTTTTT.

The chain is built from TRBV5-1 and TRBJ2-2; D possibly matches TRBD1 or TRBD2 (7 bases each). Germline CDR1 and CDR2: SGHRS and YFSETQ. V was cut by 0 bases and J by 3 bases, with 9 bases left in between. The CDR3 length is 15 residues. Here the CDR3 reads CASSLAGGDTGELFF. The CDR3 DNA reads TGCGCCAGCAGCTTGGCAGGGGGGGACACCGGGGAGCTGTTTTTT.

The chain couples TRBV5-1 to TRBJ2-3; maybe TRBD1 (6 bases). V was pared by 3 bases and J by 3 bases, with 17 bases between. The CDR3 spans 16 residues. Germline V CDR1 and CDR2: SGHRS, YFSETQ. The CDR3 region is CASSSEHRQATDTQYF. The CDR3 bases are TGCGCCAGCAGCTCAGAGCATAGACAGGCGACAGATACGCAGTATTTT. The full variable domain, rest sourced from reference TRBV5-1 and TRBJ2-3, is KAGVTQTPRYLIKTRGQQVTLSCSPISGHRSVSWYQQTPGQGLQFLFEYFSETQRNKGNFPGRFSGRQFSNSRSEMNVSTLELGDSALYLCASSSEHRQATDTQYFGPGTRLTVL.

The V call is TRBV2, the J call TRBJ2-5, with D unclear. V gave up 10 bases and J gave up 3 bases, with 15 bases separating them. The CDR3 length is 13 residues. CDR1 and CDR2 (germline): SNHLY, FYNNEI. The CDR3 protein is CAILPPQKETQYF. CDR3 sequence (DNA): TGTGCCATCCTCCCGCCCCAGAAAGAGACCCAGTACTTC.